What follows are 12 T cell receptor beta chains derived from one specimen sequenced in a study of regulatory T cells in long-lasting Graves disease. Time point: newly diagnosed GD, antithyroid drugs for less than 3 months. PBMCs provided the RNA from which the TCR library was made. iRepertoire HTBI primers and Arm-PCR of CDR3 regions built TCR beta libraries. A single record per CDR3 protein comes from TCRdb applying MiXCR to the multiplex PCR reads. The sample has fewer than 400,000 distinct CDR3 sequences, 15% to 20% seen once. Specimen: peripheral blood mononuclear cells (PBMCs), collected at new diagnosis, from a patient treated with antithyroid drugs. The receptors were gathered from a female donor with Graves disease.

This clonotype was found a few times. The chain joins TRBV20-1 to TRBJ2-7; 10 nucleotides line up with TRBD1. V dropped 5 bases and J dropped 7; count of bases not matched to a gene: 5. This CDR3 is built from 12 residues. Per germline, CDR1 DFQATT and CDR2 SNEGSKA (reference sequence). The CDR3 protein is CSAPRGQGEQYF. The CDR3 DNA sequence: TGCAGTGCTCCCCGGGGACAGGGGGAGCAGTACTTC.

Note on this clonotype: This likely traces to a read error, being one base from a far larger clone. V and J are TRBV2 and TRBJ2-1; D is perhaps TRBD2 (5 bases). Germline V lookup: CDR1 SNHLY, CDR2 FYNNEI. V dropped 6 bases and J dropped 10 bases, with 19 bases sitting between them. The CDR3 runs to 14 residues. In DNA, the CDR3 is TGTGCCAGCAGATTGGTTAGAGGGCCGGGCGAGCAGTTCTTC. Residues: CASRLVRGPGEQFF.

This chain connects TRBV12-3 or TRBV12-4 to TRBJ2-7, with TRBD1 matching 10 bases. V shed 5 bases, J shed 3 bases, and the junction held 7 bases outside the gene matches. This CDR3 region has 15 residues. The CDR3 DNA follows: TGTGCCAGCAGTGACCCCGGGACAGGGGTCTACGAGCAGTACTTC. It yields the protein CASSDPGTGVYEQYF.

Details on this clonotype: It is likely a read error: a sequence one base away is far more abundant. The chain combines TRBV7-2 with TRBJ1-6; 12 nucleotides line up with TRBD1. The CDR3 has 19 residues. The junction had 15 bases not matched to a gene; V was cut back by 4 bases and J by 8 bases. From germline, CDR1 is SGHTA and CDR2 FQGNSA. CDR3 sequence: CASSSATGTGGPRDSPLHF. In nucleotides, the CDR3 is TGTGCCAGCAGCTCCGCAACCGGGACAGGGGGCCCTAGGGATTCACCCCTCCACTTT.

The rearrangement links TRBV7-8 to TRBJ2-5, with TRBD2 matching 8 bases. The V gene's germline CDR1 is SGHVS and CDR2 FQNEAQ. The CDR3 spans 14 residues. Trimming took 6 bases from V and 3 from J; bases not matched to a gene: 6. The CDR3 is CASRSGLAEETQYF. The CDR3 region has the DNA TGTGCCAGCAGATCTGGACTAGCCGAAGAGACCCAGTACTTC.

This clonotype was recorded many times. The rearrangement joins TRBV7-6 to TRBJ2-5; D is uncertain. The V end was cut by 1 base, the J end by 4 bases, with 10 bases between. The CDR3 runs 14 residues. Germline V gene sequence: CDR1 SGHVS, CDR2 FNYEAQ. CDR3 region: CASSLVRTGETQYF. DNA for the CDR3: TGTGCCAGCAGCTTAGTCCGGACCGGAGAGACCCAGTACTTC.

The V and J genes are TRBV20-1 and TRBJ2-5; TRBD2 matches at 10 bases. The V segment lost 6 bases and the J segment 4 bases; nucleotides outside the gene matches: 14. Germline V gene lookup returns CDR1 DFQATT and CDR2 SNEGSKA (reference sequence). This CDR3 is 16 amino acids long. CDR3 sequence (DNA): TGCAGTGCCCAGGGTCAAGCGGGAGGGCCCTCAGAGACCCAGTACTTC. This gives the protein CSAQGQAGGPSETQYF.

This clonotype was seen ten or more times. The chain combines TRBV18 with TRBJ2-1, with 8 nucleotides matching TRBD2. The germline gives CDR1 KGHSH, CDR2 LQKENI. J was trimmed by 0 bases and V by 3 bases; bases with no gene match: 4. CDR3 size: 16 residues. CDR3 loop: CASSPFSGVSYNEQFF. The CDR3 nucleotides are TGTGCCAGCTCACCGTTTAGCGGGGTCTCCTACAATGAGCAGTTCTTC.

The table lists this clonotype with many counts. The gene calls are TRBV5-1 and TRBJ2-7, with 7 bases aligning to TRBD1. This CDR3 has 14 amino acids. CDR1 and CDR2 from the germline V gene are SGHRS and YFSETQ. After removal of 4 bases from V and 6 bases from J, the junction contained 10 bases not matched to a gene. The CDR3 is CASSPTLTGTEQYF. The CDR3 nucleotides read TGCGCCAGCAGCCCGACCCTGACAGGGACCGAGCAGTACTTC.

This clonotype was seen repeatedly, ten times or more. CDR3 DNA sequence: TGTGCCAGCAGTTTGGCCAGGGGATCCTGGTCCGAGCAGTACTTC. This encodes CASSLARGSWSEQYF. The V gene is TRBV12-3 or TRBV12-4, the J gene TRBJ2-7; TRBD1 is a possible D gene (6 bases). The V gene lost 3 bases and the J gene lost 6 bases, with 18 bases spanning the gap. CDR3 size: 15 residues.

This clonotype has ten or more counts. The chain couples TRBV9 to TRBJ2-1, with 13 positions matching TRBD2. CDR1 and CDR2 (germline): SGDLS, YYNGEE. V lost 4 bases and J lost 7; bases outside the gene matches: 5. The CDR3 runs 15 residues. The DNA for the CDR3 is TGTGCCAGCAGCACAGGACTAGCGGGAGTGAATGAGCAGTTCTTC. Protein sequence: CASSTGLAGVNEQFF.

This clonotype has a handful of counts. This chain joins TRBV6-9 and TRBJ2-5; D may be TRBD1 (5 bases). Trimming shortened V by 4 bases and J by 5 bases, and 14 bases separated the two germline ends. Germline-derived CDR1 and CDR2 are MNHGY and SVAAGI. There are 14 residues in the CDR3. The CDR3 reads CASSSLGAQETQYF. The CDR3 nucleotides are TGTGCCAGCAGTTCGCTAGGGGCACAGGAGACCCAGTACTTC.